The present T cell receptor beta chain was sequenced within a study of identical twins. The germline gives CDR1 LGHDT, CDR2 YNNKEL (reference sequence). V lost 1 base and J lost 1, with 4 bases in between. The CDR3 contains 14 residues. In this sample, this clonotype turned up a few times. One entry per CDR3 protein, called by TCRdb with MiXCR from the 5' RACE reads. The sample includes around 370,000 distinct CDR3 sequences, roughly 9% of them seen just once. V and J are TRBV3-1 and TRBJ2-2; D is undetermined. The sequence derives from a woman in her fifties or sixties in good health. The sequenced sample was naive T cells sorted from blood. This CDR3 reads CASSQVGNTGELFF. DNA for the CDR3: TGTGCCAGCAGCCAAGTAGGGAACACCGGGGAGCTGTTTTTT.